This T cell receptor beta chain was profiled in a study of shared clonotypes between healthy human individuals. Germline CDR1 is SGHRS and CDR2 is YFSETQ. Trimming at V came to 4 bases and at J to 7 bases, leaving 11 bases not matched to a gene. This CDR3 region has 16 residues. This clone is a singleton in its sample. Sequenced by immunoSEQ multiplex PCR; TCRdb stores in-frame clones only, minus some. The table lists approximately 2,000,000 clones, 85% to 95% of them singletons. Sample: naive CD4+ T cells from PBMCs. Subset in this sample: CD45RA+ positively selected. The rearrangement uses TRBV5-1 and TRBJ2-1; 10 nucleotides agree with TRBD2. The origin of this receptor is a man aged 18-30 years in good health. Some clones in this sample may be carry-over from other donors' samples. The CDR3 sequence is CASSAPGLAGANEQFF. CDR3 DNA sequence: TGCGCCAGCAGCGCGCCGGGGCTAGCGGGAGCAAATGAGCAGTTCTTC.